This paragraph reports one T cell receptor beta chain. The V gene end was trimmed by 5 bases and the J gene end by 0 bases; junction bases not matched to a gene: 5. The CDR3 totals 17 residues. The germline gives CDR1 MDHEN, CDR2 SYDVKM. One entry per CDR3 protein results from TCRdb running MiXCR on the 5' RACE reads. The table lists 80,000 to 95,000 distinct CDR3 sequences, 11% to 15% of them singletons. The data were taken from a study of early T cells in non-severe SARS-CoV-2 infection. Study context: Alpha and beta chains were unpaired, from unsorted whole-blood bulk RNA.

Source material: whole blood. The sequence derives from an adult who was a healthcare worker with PCR-confirmed SARS-CoV-2 infection or an uninfected control (not recorded which). The genes are TRBV28 and TRBJ2-3; 13 nucleotides line up with TRBD2. CDR3 bases: TGTGCCAGCAGTATTTCGACTAGCGGGGGGAGCACAGATACGCAGTATTTT. Protein sequence: CASSISTSGGSTDTQYF.